This TCR beta chain was identified during a study of cytomegalovirus exposure and HLA in healthy donors. The PCR employed 60 Vbeta primers together with 13 Jbeta primers. Generated by immunoSEQ multiplex PCR, the TCRdb table keeps only in-frame clones and is missing some. The sample includes tens of thousands of clones, 85% to 90% of them seen just once. V lost 7 bases to trimming and J lost 2 bases; unmatched junction nucleotides: 6. This CDR3 has 16 residues. The germline V gene has CDR1 SGHTA and CDR2 FQGNSA. This clone is a singleton in its sample. Other DNA sequences in this sample translate to the same CDR3.

Sequenced material: PBMCs. The TCR comes from a man aged 18 to 29 in good health and CMV-seronegative. The genes are TRBV7-2 and TRBJ2-1; 12 bases line up with TRBD2. In nucleotides, the CDR3 is TGTGCCAGCACTACCACTAGCGGGAGGACCTACAATGAGCAGTTCTTC. Translated: CASTTTSGRTYNEQFF.